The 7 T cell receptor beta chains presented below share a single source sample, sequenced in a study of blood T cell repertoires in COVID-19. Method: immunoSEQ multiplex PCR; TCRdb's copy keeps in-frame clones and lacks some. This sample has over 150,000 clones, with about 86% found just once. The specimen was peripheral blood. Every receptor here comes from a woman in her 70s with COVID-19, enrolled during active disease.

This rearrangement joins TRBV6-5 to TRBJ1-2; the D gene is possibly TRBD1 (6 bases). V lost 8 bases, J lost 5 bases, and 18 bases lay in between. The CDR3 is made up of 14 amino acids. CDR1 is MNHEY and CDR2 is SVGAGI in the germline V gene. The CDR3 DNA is TGTGCCAGCGGACGGGACACGCGACAATATGGCTACACCTTC. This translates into CASGRDTRQYGYTF.

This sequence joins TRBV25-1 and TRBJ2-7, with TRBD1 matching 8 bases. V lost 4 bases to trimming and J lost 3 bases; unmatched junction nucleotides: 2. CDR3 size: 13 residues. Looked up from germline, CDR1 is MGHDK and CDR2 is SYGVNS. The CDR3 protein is CASSGTGIYEQYF. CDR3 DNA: TGTGCCAGCAGTGGGACAGGGATCTACGAGCAGTACTTC.

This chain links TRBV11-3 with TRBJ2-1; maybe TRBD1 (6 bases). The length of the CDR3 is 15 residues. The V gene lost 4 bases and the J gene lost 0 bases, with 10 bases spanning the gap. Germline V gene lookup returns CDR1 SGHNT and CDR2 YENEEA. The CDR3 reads CASSSGVSSYNEQFF. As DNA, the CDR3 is TGTGCCAGCAGCTCAGGGGTGAGCTCCTACAATGAGCAGTTCTTC.

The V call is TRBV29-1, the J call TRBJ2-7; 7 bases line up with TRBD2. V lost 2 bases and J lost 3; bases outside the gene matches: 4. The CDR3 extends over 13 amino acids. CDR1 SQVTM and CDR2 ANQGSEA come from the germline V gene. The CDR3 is CSVESGTGYEQYF. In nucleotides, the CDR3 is TGCAGCGTTGAAAGCGGGACTGGCTACGAGCAGTACTTC.

The CDR3 DNA reads TGTGCCAGCAGCCCAACAGGGAGGGTCCAAGAGACCCAGTACTTC. Residues: CASSPTGRVQETQYF. V and J are TRBV6-4 and TRBJ2-5; possible D gene TRBD2, 7 bases. Trimming removed 6 bases from V and 1 base from J, with 15 bases in between. In germline, CDR1 is MRHNA, CDR2 SNTAGT. The CDR3 covers 15 residues.

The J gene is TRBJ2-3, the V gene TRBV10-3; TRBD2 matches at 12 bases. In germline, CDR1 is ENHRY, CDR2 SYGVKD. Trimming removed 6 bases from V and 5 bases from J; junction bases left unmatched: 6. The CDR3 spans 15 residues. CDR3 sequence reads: CAISATSGGLDTQYF. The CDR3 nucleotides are TGTGCCATCAGCGCGACTAGCGGGGGTTTAGATACGCAGTATTTT.

The CDR3 coding sequence is TGCAGCGTCCTCTCTCAGGGCTACGAGCAGTACTTC. Protein: CSVLSQGYEQYF. This chain links TRBV29-1 with TRBJ2-7; D possibly corresponds to TRBD1 (5 bases). Germline V gene data show CDR1 as SQVTM and CDR2 as ANQGSEA. With 6 bases removed from V and 3 bases from J, the gap between germline ends came to 12 bases. The CDR3 length is 12 residues.